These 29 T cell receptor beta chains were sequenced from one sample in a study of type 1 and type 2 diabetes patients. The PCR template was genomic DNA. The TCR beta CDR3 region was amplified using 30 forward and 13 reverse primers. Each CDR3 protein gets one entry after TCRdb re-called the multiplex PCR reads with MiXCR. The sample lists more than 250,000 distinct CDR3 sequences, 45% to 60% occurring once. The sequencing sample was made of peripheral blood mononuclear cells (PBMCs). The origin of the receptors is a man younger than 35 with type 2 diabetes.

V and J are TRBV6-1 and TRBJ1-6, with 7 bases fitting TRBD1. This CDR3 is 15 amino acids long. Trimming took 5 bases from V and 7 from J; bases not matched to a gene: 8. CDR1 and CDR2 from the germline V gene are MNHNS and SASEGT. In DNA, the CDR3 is TGTGCCAGCAGTTACTTGTCGGACAGGAATTCACCCCTCCACTTT. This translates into CASSYLSDRNSPLHF.

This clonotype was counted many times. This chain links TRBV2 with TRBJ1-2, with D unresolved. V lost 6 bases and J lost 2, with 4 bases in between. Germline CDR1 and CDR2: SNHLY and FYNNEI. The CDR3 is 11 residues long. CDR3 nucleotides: TGTGCCAGCAGGCCGAACTATGGCTACACCTTC. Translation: CASRPNYGYTF.

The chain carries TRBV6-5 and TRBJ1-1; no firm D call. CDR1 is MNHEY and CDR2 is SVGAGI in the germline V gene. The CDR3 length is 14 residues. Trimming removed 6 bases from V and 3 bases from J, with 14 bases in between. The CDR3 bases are TGTGCCAGCAGCCGCGACCTCGGGGACACTGAAGCTTTCTTT. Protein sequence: CASSRDLGDTEAFF.

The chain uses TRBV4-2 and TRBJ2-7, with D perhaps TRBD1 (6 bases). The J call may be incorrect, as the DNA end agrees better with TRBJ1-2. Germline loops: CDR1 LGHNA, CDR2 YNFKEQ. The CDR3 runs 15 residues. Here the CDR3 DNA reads TGTGCCAGCAGCCCAGATCGACAGGCCGTGTGGGGCTACACCTTC. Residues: CASSPDRQAVWGYTF.

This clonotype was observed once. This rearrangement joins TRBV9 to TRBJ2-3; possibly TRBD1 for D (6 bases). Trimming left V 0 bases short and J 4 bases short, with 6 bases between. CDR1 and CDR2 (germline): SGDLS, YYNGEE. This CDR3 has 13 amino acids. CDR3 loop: CASSVEGADTQYF. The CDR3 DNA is TGTGCCAGCAGCGTAGAGGGGGCAGATACGCAGTATTTT.

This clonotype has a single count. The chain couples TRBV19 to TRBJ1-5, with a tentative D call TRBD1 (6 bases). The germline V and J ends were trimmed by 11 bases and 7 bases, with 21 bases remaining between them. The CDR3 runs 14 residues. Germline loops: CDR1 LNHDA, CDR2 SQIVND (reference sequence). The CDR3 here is CAWRGVGAGQPQHF. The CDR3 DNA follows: TGTGCCTGGAGGGGGGTGGGGGCAGGCCAGCCCCAGCATTTT.

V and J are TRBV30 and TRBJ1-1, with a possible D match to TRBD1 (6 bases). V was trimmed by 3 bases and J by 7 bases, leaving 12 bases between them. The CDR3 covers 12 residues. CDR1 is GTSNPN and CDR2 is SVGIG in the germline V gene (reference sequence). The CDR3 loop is CAWSDRRLEAFF. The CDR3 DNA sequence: TGTGCCTGGAGCGACAGGAGACTTGAAGCTTTCTTT.

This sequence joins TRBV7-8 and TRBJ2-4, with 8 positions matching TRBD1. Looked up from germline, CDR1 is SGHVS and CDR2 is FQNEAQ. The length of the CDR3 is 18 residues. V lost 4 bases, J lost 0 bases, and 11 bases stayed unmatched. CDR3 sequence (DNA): TGTGCCAGCAGCTCGGACAGGGTACCTCTGCTAGCCAAAAACATTCAGTACTTC. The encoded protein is CASSSDRVPLLAKNIQYF.

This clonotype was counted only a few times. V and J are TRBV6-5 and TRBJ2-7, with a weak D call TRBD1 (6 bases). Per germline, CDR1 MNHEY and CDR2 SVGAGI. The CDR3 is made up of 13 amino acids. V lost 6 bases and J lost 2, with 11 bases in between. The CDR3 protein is CASSPHRAYEQYF. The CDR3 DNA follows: TGTGCCAGCAGCCCCCACAGGGCCTACGAGCAGTACTTC.

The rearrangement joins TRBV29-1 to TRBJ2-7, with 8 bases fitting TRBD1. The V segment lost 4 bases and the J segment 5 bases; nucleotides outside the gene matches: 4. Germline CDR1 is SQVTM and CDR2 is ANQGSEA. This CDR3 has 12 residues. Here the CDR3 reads CSVGGQANEQYF. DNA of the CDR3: TGCAGCGTTGGGGGACAGGCGAACGAGCAGTACTTC.

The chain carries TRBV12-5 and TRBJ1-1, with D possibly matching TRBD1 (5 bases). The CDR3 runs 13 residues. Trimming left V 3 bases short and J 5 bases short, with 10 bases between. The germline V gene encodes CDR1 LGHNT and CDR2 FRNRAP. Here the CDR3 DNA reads TGTGCTAGTGGTTTTTGGGGGGGGACTGAAGCTTTCTTT. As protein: CASGFWGGTEAFF.

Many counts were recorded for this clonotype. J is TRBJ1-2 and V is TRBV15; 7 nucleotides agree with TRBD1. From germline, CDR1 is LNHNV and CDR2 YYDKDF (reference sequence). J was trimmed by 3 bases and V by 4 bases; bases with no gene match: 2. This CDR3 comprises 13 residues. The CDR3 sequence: CATSTTGYYGYTF. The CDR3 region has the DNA TGTGCCACCAGCACGACAGGGTACTATGGCTACACCTTC.

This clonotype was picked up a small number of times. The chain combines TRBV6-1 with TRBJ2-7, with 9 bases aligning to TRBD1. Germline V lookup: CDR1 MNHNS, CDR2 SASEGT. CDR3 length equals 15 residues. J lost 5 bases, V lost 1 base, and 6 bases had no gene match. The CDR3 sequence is CASSEDRTGADEQYF. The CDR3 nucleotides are TGTGCCAGCAGTGAAGACCGGACAGGGGCTGACGAGCAGTACTTC.

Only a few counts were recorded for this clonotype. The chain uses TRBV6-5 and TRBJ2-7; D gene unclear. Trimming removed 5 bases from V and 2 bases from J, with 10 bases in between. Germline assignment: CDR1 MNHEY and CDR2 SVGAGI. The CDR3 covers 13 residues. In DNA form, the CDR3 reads TGTGCCAGCAGTATCTATACGGCCTACGAGCAGTACTTC. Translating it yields CASSIYTAYEQYF.

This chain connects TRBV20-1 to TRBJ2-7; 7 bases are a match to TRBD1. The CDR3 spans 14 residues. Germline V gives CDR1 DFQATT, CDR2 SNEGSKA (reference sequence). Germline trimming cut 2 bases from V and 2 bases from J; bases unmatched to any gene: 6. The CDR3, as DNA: TGCAGTGCTAGACTCCGGGGACAGACCTACGAGCAGTACTTC. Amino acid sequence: CSARLRGQTYEQYF.

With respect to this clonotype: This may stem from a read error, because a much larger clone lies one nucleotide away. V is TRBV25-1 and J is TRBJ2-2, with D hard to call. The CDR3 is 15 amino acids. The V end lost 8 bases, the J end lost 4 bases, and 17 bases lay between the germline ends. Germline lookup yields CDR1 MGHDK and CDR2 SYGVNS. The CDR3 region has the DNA TGTGCCAGCGGTTCACGAAGTAGTGGCACCGGGGAGCTGTTTTTT. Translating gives CASGSRSSGTGELFF.

The CDR3 nucleotides are TGTGCCAGCAGTGAGGCACAGGGCTGGGATGAGCAGTTCTTC. This codes for CASSEAQGWDEQFF. This chain uses TRBV6-1 with TRBJ2-1; maybe TRBD1 (6 bases). V gave up 3 bases and J gave up 8 bases, with 14 bases separating them. The CDR3 contains 14 residues. In germline, CDR1 is MNHNS, CDR2 SASEGT.

In nucleotides, the CDR3 is TGCAGCTTGGCCGATTATGCCTACAATGAGCAGTTCTTC. Encoded protein: CSLADYAYNEQFF. The genes are TRBV29-1 and TRBJ2-1; no definite D call. Germline V gene lookup returns CDR1 SQVTM and CDR2 ANQGSEA. Trimming removed 8 bases from V and 2 bases from J, with 13 bases in between. CDR3 length: 13 residues.

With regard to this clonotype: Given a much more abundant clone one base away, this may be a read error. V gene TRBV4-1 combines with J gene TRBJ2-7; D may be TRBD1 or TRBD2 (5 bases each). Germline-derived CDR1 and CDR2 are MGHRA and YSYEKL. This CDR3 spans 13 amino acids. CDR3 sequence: CASSQDGAYEQHF. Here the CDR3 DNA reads TGCGCCAGCAGCCAAGACGGGGCCTACGAGCAGCACTTC.

The CDR3 protein is CASTDKSSYEQYF. CDR3 DNA sequence: TGTGCCAGTACGGATAAAAGCTCCTACGAGCAGTACTTC. This chain connects TRBV25-1 to TRBJ2-7; D is ambiguous. V was clipped by 9 bases and J by 0 bases, with 12 bases between them. The CDR3 has 13 amino acids. The germline gives CDR1 MGHDK, CDR2 SYGVNS.

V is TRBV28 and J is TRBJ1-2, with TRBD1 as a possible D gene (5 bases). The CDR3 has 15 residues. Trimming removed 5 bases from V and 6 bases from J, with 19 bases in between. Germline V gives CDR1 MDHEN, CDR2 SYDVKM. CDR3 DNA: TGTGCCAGCAGTCGCCCCAGACCGTCGGGGCATGGCTACACCTTC. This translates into CASSRPRPSGHGYTF.

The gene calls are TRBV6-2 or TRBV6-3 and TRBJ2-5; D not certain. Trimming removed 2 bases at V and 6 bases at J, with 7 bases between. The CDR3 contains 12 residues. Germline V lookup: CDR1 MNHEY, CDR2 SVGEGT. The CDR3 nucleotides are TGTGCCAGCAGTTACGTAGGGCAGACCCAGTACTTC. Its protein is CASSYVGQTQYF.

The CDR3: CASSRDRDSYEQYF. The CDR3 DNA reads as TGTGCCAGTAGTAGGGACAGAGACTCCTACGAGCAGTACTTC. The chain uses TRBV19 and TRBJ2-7, with 7 bases identical to TRBD1. Germline V CDR1 and CDR2: LNHDA, SQIVND (reference sequence). The CDR3 is 14 amino acids. The V gene end was trimmed by 4 bases and the J gene end by 0 bases; junction bases not matched to a gene: 3. The variable domain in full, completed from reference TRBV19 and TRBJ2-7, reads DGGITQSPKYLFRKEGQNVTLSCEQNLNHDAMYWYRQDPGQGLRLIYYSQIVNDFQKGDIAEGYSVSREKKESFPLTVTSAQKNPTAFYLCASSRDRDSYEQYFGPGTRLTVT.

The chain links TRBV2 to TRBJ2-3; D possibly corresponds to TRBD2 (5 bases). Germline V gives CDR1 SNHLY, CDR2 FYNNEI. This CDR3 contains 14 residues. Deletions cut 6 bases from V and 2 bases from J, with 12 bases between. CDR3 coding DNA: TGTGCCAGCAGCACAGAGGGTTTCACAGATACGCAGTATTTT. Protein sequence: CASSTEGFTDTQYF.

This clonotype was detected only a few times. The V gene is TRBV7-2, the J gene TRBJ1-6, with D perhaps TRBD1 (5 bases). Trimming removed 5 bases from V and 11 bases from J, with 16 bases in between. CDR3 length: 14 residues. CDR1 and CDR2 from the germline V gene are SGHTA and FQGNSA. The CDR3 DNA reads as TGTGCCAGCAGCCCTCGGACACTCAGAACACCCCTCCACTTT. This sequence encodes CASSPRTLRTPLHF.

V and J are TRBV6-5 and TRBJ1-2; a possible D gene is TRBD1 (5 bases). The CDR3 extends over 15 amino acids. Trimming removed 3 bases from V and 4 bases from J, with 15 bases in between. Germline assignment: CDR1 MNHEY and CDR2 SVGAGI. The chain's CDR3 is CASSYTSTAGYGYTF. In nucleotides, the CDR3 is TGTGCCAGCAGTTATACTTCGACAGCTGGCTATGGCTACACCTTC.

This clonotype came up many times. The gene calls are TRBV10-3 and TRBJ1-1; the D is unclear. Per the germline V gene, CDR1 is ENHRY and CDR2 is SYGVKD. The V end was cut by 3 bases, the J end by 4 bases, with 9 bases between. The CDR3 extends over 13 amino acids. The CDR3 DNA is TGTGCCATCAGTGATGGGGTTGGCACTGAAGCTTTCTTT. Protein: CAISDGVGTEAFF.

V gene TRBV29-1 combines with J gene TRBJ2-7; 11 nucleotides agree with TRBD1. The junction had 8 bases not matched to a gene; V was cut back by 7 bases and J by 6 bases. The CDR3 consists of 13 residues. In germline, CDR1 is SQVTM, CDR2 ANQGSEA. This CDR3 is CSAGTGTGGEQYF. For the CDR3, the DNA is TGCAGCGCCGGGACCGGGACAGGGGGCGAGCAGTACTTC.

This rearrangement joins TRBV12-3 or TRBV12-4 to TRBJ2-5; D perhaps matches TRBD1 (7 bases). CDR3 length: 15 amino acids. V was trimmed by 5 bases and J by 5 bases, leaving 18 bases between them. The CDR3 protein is CASSVSQGGGETQYF. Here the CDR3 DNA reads TGTGCCAGCAGTGTATCGCAGGGGGGTGGTGAGACCCAGTACTTC.